These 30 T cell receptor beta chains originate from one sample sequenced in a study of control samples from healthy donors and cancer patients. Only in-frame clones appear in the TCRdb table, and some are missing; sequencing was by immunoSEQ multiplex PCR. The sample lists 85,000 to 100,000 clones, more than 80% seen once, with approximately 7.9% in the top ten. The sequenced sample was blood. The origin of the receptors is a man between 18 and 35 years old in good health.

The gene calls are TRBV7-8 and TRBJ2-7, with 8 bases lining up with TRBD1. CDR3 length equals 14 residues. V shed 5 bases and J 6 bases; nucleotides not matched to a gene: 9. Germline CDR1 SGHVS, CDR2 FQNEAQ. The CDR3 DNA sequence: TGTGCCAGCAGCCCGCTCGGACAGGGTAGCGAGCAGTACTTC. Translation gives CASSPLGQGSEQYF.

The chain couples TRBV3-1 (or the pseudogene TRBV3-2) to TRBJ1-5, with a possible D match to TRBD1 (6 bases). V dropped 0 bases and J dropped 2 bases, with 11 bases sitting between them. There are 16 residues in the CDR3. In germline, CDR1 is LGHDT, CDR2 YNNKEL (reference sequence). The CDR3 loop reads CASSQDYRVGNQPQHF. The CDR3 DNA reads as TGTGCCAGCAGCCAAGATTACAGGGTAGGCAATCAGCCCCAGCATTTT.

The chain links TRBV27 to TRBJ2-1; D unclear. The CDR3 has 15 residues. The germline CDR1 and CDR2 sequences are MNHEY and SMNVEV (reference sequence). V lost 2 bases and J lost 1, with 9 bases in between. The CDR3 nucleotides read TGTGCCAGCAGTTTAAGCCCGGGTTCCTACAATGAGCAGTTCTTC. This codes for CASSLSPGSYNEQFF.

V and J are TRBV28 and TRBJ1-5; D is undetermined. There are 13 residues in the CDR3. V was shortened by 2 bases and J by 5 bases, with 7 bases between the two germline ends. From germline, CDR1 is MDHEN and CDR2 SYDVKM. The CDR3, as DNA: TGTGCCAGCAGTTTACAGTCTCATCAGCCCCAGCATTTT. This sequence encodes CASSLQSHQPQHF.

The J gene is TRBJ2-3, the V gene TRBV4-1, with D unclear. V lost 4 bases, J lost 0 bases, and 11 bases lay in between. The V gene's germline CDR1 is MGHRA and CDR2 YSYEKL. CDR3 size: 15 residues. CDR3 loop: CASSRTQRSTDTQYF. CDR3 coding DNA: TGCGCCAGCAGCCGAACCCAACGTAGCACAGATACGCAGTATTTT.

The chain uses TRBV10-3 and TRBJ1-3; TRBD1 might be the D (5 bases). CDR1 ENHRY and CDR2 SYGVKD come from the germline V gene. There are 15 residues in the CDR3. Deletions cut 4 bases from V and 0 bases from J, with 10 bases between. In nucleotides, the CDR3 is TGTGCCATCAGTGTGTTCAGGGACTCTGGAAACACCATATATTTT. It translates to CAISVFRDSGNTIYF.

DNA for the CDR3: TGTGCCACCAGCAGAGACGGACAAACCTCCGGCATTCAGTACTTC. Its protein is CATSRDGQTSGIQYF. This rearrangement joins TRBV15 to TRBJ2-4; possibly TRBD1 for D (5 bases). V shed 0 bases and J shed 9 bases, with 15 bases lying between them. Looked up from germline, CDR1 is LNHNV and CDR2 is YYDKDF (reference sequence). This CDR3 has 15 residues.

The chain carries TRBV30 and TRBJ1-2; 11 nucleotides agree with TRBD1. V was clipped by 5 bases and J by 6 bases; unmatched bases: 5. Looked up from germline, CDR1 is GTSNPN and CDR2 is SVGIG (reference sequence). This CDR3 is built from 13 residues. The CDR3 loop reads CAWGTGGTDGYTF. CDR3 nucleotide sequence: TGTGCCTGGGGGACAGGGGGAACAGATGGCTACACCTTC.

This clone was seen only once. The chain is built from TRBV7-6 and TRBJ1-1; D is possibly TRBD1 (5 bases). This CDR3 region has 15 residues. Germline CDR1 SGHVS, CDR2 FNYEAQ. V lost 4 bases and J 6 bases, leaving 18 bases between the germline ends. The CDR3 spells CASSSQRGTSSEAFF. For the CDR3, the DNA is TGTGCCAGCAGCTCGCAAAGGGGCACCTCATCTGAAGCTTTCTTT.

This rearrangement joins TRBV10-3 to TRBJ2-5; 9 nucleotides match TRBD2. Germline V gene lookup returns CDR1 ENHRY and CDR2 SYGVKD. The CDR3 sequence is 16 residues long. V was clipped by 3 bases and J by 1 base; unmatched bases: 6. CDR3 residues: CAISDIAGDLQETQYF. CDR3 bases: TGTGCCATCAGTGATATAGCGGGGGACCTCCAAGAGACCCAGTACTTC.

This rearrangement joins TRBV18 to TRBJ1-2; D remains ambiguous. This CDR3 is built from 14 residues. Germline lookup yields CDR1 KGHSH and CDR2 LQKENI. Trimming stripped 3 bases from V and 3 bases from J, with 11 bases between. CDR3 nucleotides: TGTGCCAGCTCACCGGACGCGGGTTACTATGGCTACACCTTC. It encodes CASSPDAGYYGYTF.

The chain's CDR3 is CASSFPTGQPYRPSTDTQYF. The CDR3 DNA reads as TGTGCCAGCAGTTTCCCTACGGGACAGCCTTATAGACCTAGCACAGATACGCAGTATTTT. The V and J genes are TRBV27 and TRBJ2-3; 7 bases line up with TRBD1. The CDR3 is 20 residues long. V was pared by 3 bases and J by 0 bases, with 18 bases of the junction left unmatched. Looked up from germline, CDR1 is MNHEY and CDR2 is SMNVEV (reference sequence).

The chain combines TRBV6-4 with TRBJ1-1; 10 bases map to TRBD1. Trimming cost V 6 bases and J 8 bases; bases outside gene matches: 6. Germline CDR1 reads MRHNA; CDR2 reads SNTAGT. The CDR3 loop spans 13 amino acids. The CDR3 is CASSDQDRGEAFF. CDR3 sequence (DNA): TGTGCCAGCAGCGATCAGGACAGGGGGGAAGCTTTCTTT.

The chain couples TRBV4-3 to TRBJ1-1, with D hard to call. This CDR3 is 14 amino acids long. Between the trimmed V and J ends, which lost 4 bases and 6 bases, there was a span of 15 bases. CDR1 is LGHNA, CDR2 YSLEER, per germline. CDR3 nucleotide sequence: TGCGCCAGCAGCCTTAATTCTAACGGCCCTGAAGCTTTCTTT. Amino acid sequence: CASSLNSNGPEAFF.

The J gene is TRBJ2-2, the V gene TRBV14, with a possible D match to TRBD1 (5 bases). This CDR3 is built from 18 residues. Germline values: CDR1 SGHDN, CDR2 FVKESK. V lost 2 bases, J lost 0 bases, and 16 bases lay in between. The CDR3 DNA follows: TGTGCCAGCAGCCAAAGGGGCAGTCCGGCCTCGAACACCGGGGAGCTGTTTTTT. Translated, it gives CASSQRGSPASNTGELFF.

J is TRBJ2-5 and V is TRBV27; D remains unclear. The CDR3 is 13 amino acids. The V end was cut by 3 bases, the J end by 4 bases, with 9 bases between. The V gene's germline CDR1 is MNHEY and CDR2 SMNVEV (reference sequence). The CDR3 loop reads CASSLRLRETQYF. DNA of the CDR3: TGTGCCAGCAGTTTGAGGCTTAGAGAGACCCAGTACTTC.

The chain couples TRBV4-2 to TRBJ1-1; D is undetermined. Germline V gene lookup returns CDR1 LGHNA and CDR2 YNFKEQ. V lost 0 bases and J 2 bases, leaving 13 bases between the germline ends. The CDR3 has 16 residues. CDR3 region: CASSQERRGVNTEAFF. The CDR3 DNA reads TGTGCCAGCAGCCAAGAACGGCGAGGAGTTAACACTGAAGCTTTCTTT.

The CDR3 nucleotides read TGTGCCAGCAGCCAAGAACAGGGGACGCGAGAGCAGTACTTC. Residues: CASSQEQGTREQYF. The rearrangement uses TRBV4-2 and TRBJ2-7; 7 bases map to TRBD1. This CDR3 has 14 residues. CDR1 LGHNA and CDR2 YNFKEQ come from the germline V gene. The junction had 6 bases not matched to a gene; V was cut back by 0 bases and J by 7 bases.

J is TRBJ2-7 and V is TRBV19; 10 bases map to TRBD1. This CDR3 has 16 amino acids. Losses at the gene ends were 5 bases for V and 3 bases for J; bases not matched to a gene: 10. From germline, CDR1 is LNHDA and CDR2 SQIVND (reference sequence). The CDR3 reads CASSLEGRDRGYEQYF. CDR3 nucleotides: TGTGCCAGTAGTTTGGAGGGCCGGGACAGGGGCTACGAGCAGTACTTC.

The J gene is TRBJ1-2, the V gene TRBV7-6; D gene uncertain. In germline, CDR1 is SGHVS, CDR2 FNYEAQ. V shed 0 bases and J shed 6 bases, with 14 bases lying between them. This CDR3 is 15 amino acids long. CDR3: CASSLAEGRVDGYTF. CDR3 DNA sequence: TGTGCCAGCAGCTTAGCGGAGGGTAGAGTGGATGGCTACACCTTC.

As for this clone: The same CDR3 can be traced to other DNA sequences in this sample. The CDR3 reads CASSFGVYGYTF. The CDR3 nucleotides are TGCGCCAGCAGCTTCGGGGTCTATGGCTACACCTTC. The chain joins TRBV5-1 to TRBJ1-2; D remains unclear. The CDR3 length is 12 residues. Trimming left V 2 bases short and J 4 bases short, with 6 bases between. Germline loops: CDR1 SGHRS, CDR2 YFSETQ.

This chain connects TRBV4-1 to TRBJ1-4, with TRBD1 identical over 9 bases. Trimming removed 2 bases from V and 5 bases from J; junction bases left unmatched: 24. The CDR3 covers 22 residues. CDR1 and CDR2 (germline): MGHRA, YSYEKL. This chain's CDR3 is CASSQKPLRPPGQGTHNEKLFF. The CDR3 region has the DNA TGCGCCAGCAGCCAAAAACCCTTACGGCCTCCGGGACAGGGAACGCACAATGAAAAACTGTTTTTT.

V gene TRBV7-9 combines with J gene TRBJ2-2; no reliable D call. The CDR3 is 14 residues long. V lost 5 bases to trimming and J lost 6 bases, with 13 bases between them. Per germline, CDR1 SEHNR and CDR2 FQNEAQ (reference sequence). CDR3 sequence: CASSQDYRAGELFF. DNA of the CDR3: TGTGCCAGCAGCCAGGATTATAGGGCCGGGGAGCTGTTTTTT.

V gene TRBV5-8 combines with J gene TRBJ1-4; the match to TRBD1 covers 10 bases. The V and J ends lost 0 bases and 3 bases, in that order; junction bases with no gene match: 2. The CDR3 length is 16 residues. Germline loops: CDR1 SGHTS, CDR2 YDEGEE. The chain's CDR3 is CASSLGTGGPNEKLFF. Here the CDR3 DNA reads TGTGCCAGCAGCTTGGGGACAGGGGGGCCTAATGAAAAACTGTTTTTT.

The CDR3 region has the DNA TGTGCCAGCAGTGAATGGACAGGGGGGAACGAGCAGTACTTC. Translating it yields CASSEWTGGNEQYF. The rearrangement links TRBV6-1 to TRBJ2-7; 10 bases are a match to TRBD1. In germline, CDR1 is MNHNS, CDR2 SASEGT. CDR3 length: 14 amino acids. The junction had 3 bases not matched to a gene; V was cut back by 2 bases and J by 5 bases.

This rearrangement joins TRBV30 to TRBJ1-2; D remains ambiguous. The CDR3 has 14 amino acids. V lost 1 base, J lost 4 bases, and 13 bases lay in between. Germline V gives CDR1 GTSNPN, CDR2 SVGIG (reference sequence). DNA for the CDR3: TGTGCCTGGAGTGGGGTCGGCAGACTCTATGGCTACACCTTC. Translation gives CAWSGVGRLYGYTF.

The chain links TRBV5-5 to TRBJ1-5; perhaps TRBD1 as D (6 bases). V was pared by 4 bases and J by 0 bases, with 11 bases between. Germline loops: CDR1 SGHKS, CDR2 YYEKEE (reference sequence). This CDR3 contains 15 residues. DNA for the CDR3: TGTGCCAGCAGCCGGACAGATTATAGCAATCAGCCCCAGCATTTT. Its protein is CASSRTDYSNQPQHF.

The chain recombines TRBV18 with TRBJ1-2, with TRBD1 matching 8 bases. The CDR3 loop spans 15 amino acids. Germline assignment: CDR1 KGHSH and CDR2 LQKENI. J lost 4 bases, V lost 2 bases, and 6 bases had no gene match. This CDR3 is CASSPDRDRSYGYTF. The CDR3 coding sequence is TGTGCCAGCTCACCAGACCGGGACAGGAGCTATGGCTACACCTTC.

The chain couples TRBV7-9 to TRBJ1-1; D gene uncertain. Trimming removed 3 bases from V and 2 bases from J, with 13 bases in between. The V gene's germline CDR1 is SEHNR and CDR2 FQNEAQ (reference sequence). The CDR3 length is 15 residues. Written as DNA, the CDR3 is TGTGCCAGCAGCTTGCCCGGGTCCTACAACACTGAAGCTTTCTTT. Translating gives CASSLPGSYNTEAFF.

This chain links TRBV27 with TRBJ2-2; 16 bases match TRBD2. V trimming: 6 bases; J trimming: 8 bases; junction bases outside the gene matches: 0. Looked up from germline, CDR1 is MNHEY and CDR2 is SMNVEV (reference sequence). This CDR3 spans 14 amino acids. CDR3 sequence reads: CASRGLAGGGELFF. CDR3 in DNA: TGTGCCAGCAGGGGACTAGCGGGAGGGGGGGAGCTGTTTTTT.